These 24 T cell receptor beta chains share one sample of origin, sequenced in a study of vaccination and CD4 T cells after COVID-19. Treatment specified: roughly 11-day PBMC culture with coronavirus spike peptide pools or control peptides (ViraFEST assay). It was before the COVID-19 pandemic (2011-2018) that the unexposed donor's CD4+ T cells were collected. The Oncomine TCR Beta short-read assay generated sequence data from the DNA of cultured CD4+ T cells. Extraction of genomic DNA was performed on cultured CD4+ T cells. MiXCR, applied by TCRdb to the PCR reads, yields one record per CDR3 protein. Of 7,600 or so distinct CDR3 sequences in the sample, 41% are singletons; the top ten hold about 35%. The antigens of these receptors remain unknown. The sample consisted of CD4+ T cells from blood, cultured in vitro. These receptors were collected from a human donor in good health.

The V call is TRBV29-1, the J call TRBJ1-1, with 7 bases fitting TRBD1. CDR1 and CDR2 from the germline V gene are SQVTM and ANQGSEA. The CDR3 spans 11 residues. Germline trimming cut 4 bases from V and 6 bases from J; bases unmatched to any gene: 2. The CDR3 sequence is CSVVGGPEAFF. As DNA, the CDR3 is TGCAGCGTTGTAGGGGGCCCTGAAGCTTTCTTT.

The chain links TRBV6-1 to TRBJ2-1, with TRBD2 matching 9 bases. The CDR3 consists of 18 residues. With 3 bases clipped from V and 4 bases from J, the junction kept 13 bases outside the gene matches. The V gene's germline CDR1 is MNHNS and CDR2 SASEGT. The CDR3 region has the DNA TGTGCCAGCAGTGACCCCCAATTTAGCGGGAGACGTTACAATGAGCAGTTCTTC. Amino acid sequence: CASSDPQFSGRRYNEQFF.

A remark on this clonotype: At one end the junction does not follow the germline gene, possibly because of a read error. This sequence joins TRBV6-2 or TRBV6-3 and TRBJ2-7, with a possible D match to TRBD2 (5 bases). This CDR3 spans 14 amino acids. Per germline, CDR1 MNHEY and CDR2 SVGEGT. DNA for the CDR3: TGTGCCAGCAGTTACTCGGAGGTCTCCTCCGAGCAGTACTTC. Translation: CASSYSEVSSEQYF.

This clonotype was recorded a few times. V gene TRBV20-1 combines with J gene TRBJ1-6, with D possibly TRBD1 on 6 matching bases. The CDR3 has 12 amino acids. Germline CDR1 reads DFQATT; CDR2 reads SNEGSKA (reference sequence). Trimming cost V 8 bases and J 6 bases, with 11 bases left between them. CDR3 in DNA: TGCAGTTCAAGGACAGCTAATTCACCCCTCCACTTT. This gives the protein CSSRTANSPLHF.

The V and J genes are TRBV29-1 and TRBJ1-2, with a possible D match to TRBD1 (5 bases). The CDR3 consists of 11 residues. Trimming pared 7 bases from V and 8 bases from J, leaving 14 bases between. Germline CDR1 SQVTM, CDR2 ANQGSEA. The CDR3: CSAEAGKGYTF. CDR3 DNA: TGCAGCGCCGAGGCAGGGAAAGGCTACACCTTC. Full variable domain (remainder filled in from reference TRBV29-1 and TRBJ1-2): SAVISQKPSRDICQRGTSLTIQCQVDSQVTMMFWYRQQPGQSLTLIATANQGSEATYESGFVIDKFPISRPNLTFSTLTVSNMSPEDSSIYLCSAEAGKGYTFGSGTRLTVV.

This clonotype came up a few times. The genes are TRBV11-2 and TRBJ2-5; D is unresolved. The CDR3 has 13 residues. V dropped 3 bases and J dropped 0 bases, with 5 bases sitting between them. The V gene's germline CDR1 is SGHAT and CDR2 FQNNGV. The CDR3 reads CASSFAHQETQYF. The CDR3 DNA is TGTGCCAGCAGCTTCGCACACCAAGAGACCCAGTACTTC.

This chain connects TRBV7-2 to TRBJ1-5; D may be TRBD1 (6 bases). Germline V gene data show CDR1 as SGHTA and CDR2 as FQGNSA. CDR3 length equals 16 residues. With 7 bases removed from V and 3 bases from J, the gap between germline ends came to 19 bases. The chain's CDR3 is CASTRGGLLDNQPQHF. CDR3 nucleotides: TGTGCCAGCACCAGAGGGGGGCTATTGGACAATCAGCCCCAGCATTTT.

The J gene is TRBJ1-2, the V gene TRBV20-1, with D tentatively TRBD1 (6 bases). This CDR3 comprises 13 residues. V was pared by 0 bases and J by 6 bases, with 11 bases between. In germline, CDR1 is DFQATT, CDR2 SNEGSKA (reference sequence). This CDR3 is CSARDQRGHGYTF. CDR3 bases: TGCAGTGCTAGAGATCAGCGGGGGCATGGCTACACCTTC.

The chain is built from TRBV7-3 and TRBJ2-1, with TRBD2 matching 11 bases. Trimming took 6 bases from V and 8 from J; bases not matched to a gene: 6. The CDR3 consists of 14 residues. CDR1 SGHTA and CDR2 FQGTGA come from the germline V gene. DNA for the CDR3: TGTGCCAGCAGTCCGTTAGCGGGAGGGGATGAGCAGTTCTTC. Translating it yields CASSPLAGGDEQFF.

This clonotype occurred a few times. The CDR3 bases are TGTGCCAGCAGTCGTGGACAGATTCAAGAGACCCAGTACTTC. Its protein product is CASSRGQIQETQYF. The rearrangement links TRBV6-1 to TRBJ2-5, with TRBD1 as a possible D gene (6 bases). With 5 bases removed from V and 2 bases from J, the gap between germline ends came to 12 bases. CDR1 and CDR2 (germline): MNHNS, SASEGT. The CDR3 covers 14 residues.

The rearrangement uses TRBV5-1 and TRBJ2-3; 7 positions match TRBD1. Per the germline V gene, CDR1 is SGHRS and CDR2 is YFSETQ. The CDR3 sequence is 15 residues long. Losses at the gene ends were 4 bases for V and 0 bases for J; bases not matched to a gene: 5. DNA for the CDR3: TGCGCCAGCAGCCCGGGACAGACTAGCACAGATACGCAGTATTTT. Its translation: CASSPGQTSTDTQYF.

In DNA form, the CDR3 reads TGTGCCAGCAGTTCCTCCGCGACTGTTCAGCCCCAGCATTTT. This sequence encodes CASSSSATVQPQHF. The chain combines TRBV12-3 or TRBV12-4 with TRBJ1-5, with D unclear. V lost 4 bases to trimming and J lost 6 bases, with 13 bases between them. The CDR3 has 14 residues.

This clonotype came up a few times. V and J are TRBV5-1 and TRBJ1-1, with D unclear. V lost 1 base to trimming and J lost 0 bases, with 4 bases between them. In germline, CDR1 is SGHRS, CDR2 YFSETQ. The CDR3 loop spans 13 amino acids. The CDR3 sequence is CASSLWLNTEAFF. For the CDR3, the DNA is TGCGCCAGCAGCTTGTGGTTGAACACTGAAGCTTTCTTT.

The chain links TRBV20-1 to TRBJ1-5; maybe TRBD1 (5 bases). The CDR3 contains 15 residues. In germline, CDR1 is DFQATT, CDR2 SNEGSKA (reference sequence). Trimming took 6 bases from V and 3 from J, leaving 18 bases between them. For the CDR3, the DNA is TGCAGTGCCGACAAGGGGATTGTGGACAATCAGCCCCAGCATTTT. This codes for CSADKGIVDNQPQHF.

The table lists this clonotype with a few counts. The chain is built from TRBV2 and TRBJ2-3, with D unclear. CDR1 and CDR2 (germline): SNHLY, FYNNEI. The CDR3 has 13 amino acids. Trimming cost V 8 bases and J 2 bases, with 11 bases left between them. DNA for the CDR3: TGTGCCAGCGTTCGTACTCCCACAGATACGCAGTATTTT. Its translation is CASVRTPTDTQYF.

This chain uses TRBV20-1 with TRBJ2-1; 7 nucleotides agree with TRBD1. V was pared by 2 bases and J by 10 bases, with 11 bases of the junction left unmatched. Germline V gives CDR1 DFQATT, CDR2 SNEGSKA (reference sequence). The CDR3 is 14 amino acids. CDR3: CSARPDRLIGEQFF. As DNA, the CDR3 is TGCAGTGCTAGACCGGACAGGCTAATCGGGGAGCAGTTCTTC.

Only a few counts were recorded for this clonotype. The chain employs TRBV25-1 and TRBJ1-2; D might be TRBD1 (6 bases). V lost 4 bases and J lost 4, with 7 bases in between. Per germline, CDR1 MGHDK and CDR2 SYGVNS. The CDR3 is 12 amino acids. CDR3 in amino acids: CASSGGAYGYTF. The CDR3 region has the DNA TGTGCCAGCAGTGGGGGGGCCTATGGCTACACCTTC.

This clonotype has more than one count but fewer than ten. This chain joins TRBV2 and TRBJ2-3; D is uncertain. The CDR3 totals 13 residues. Looked up from germline, CDR1 is SNHLY and CDR2 is FYNNEI. Trimming shortened V by 2 bases and J by 7 bases, and 10 bases separated the two germline ends. The CDR3 DNA is TGTGCCAGCAGTGAACAGTGGCGGTATACGCAGTATTTT. It codes for CASSEQWRYTQYF.

This clonotype has just one count. The chain is built from TRBV11-3 and TRBJ2-7; D may be TRBD2 (6 bases). CDR1 SGHNT and CDR2 YENEEA come from the germline V gene. The CDR3 length is 16 residues. V was pared by 1 base and J by 0 bases, with 13 bases between. Here the CDR3 DNA reads TGTGCCAGCAGCTTAGCAGCGGGCCCCAGCTCCTACGAGCAGTACTTC. Protein product: CASSLAAGPSSYEQYF.

The chain combines TRBV4-2 with TRBJ2-1, with D perhaps given as TRBD1 or TRBD2 (5 bases each). Trimming removed 4 bases from V and 5 bases from J, with 12 bases in between. The CDR3 totals 14 residues. The germline gives CDR1 LGHNA, CDR2 YNFKEQ. The CDR3 protein is CASSPLVGDNEQFF. The CDR3 DNA reads as TGTGCCAGCAGCCCTCTGGTGGGGGACAATGAGCAGTTCTTC.

V is TRBV6-1 and J is TRBJ2-3, with a weak D call TRBD1 (5 bases). The CDR3 covers 13 residues. Trimming shortened V by 8 bases and J by 5 bases, and 14 bases separated the two germline ends. CDR1 MNHNS and CDR2 SASEGT come from the germline V gene. DNA of the CDR3: TGTGCCAGCGACAGTTCTACGGGAGATACGCAGTATTTT. It yields the protein CASDSSTGDTQYF.

This clonotype was counted a few times. This chain links TRBV6-2 or TRBV6-3 with TRBJ1-2; no firm D call. CDR3 length equals 12 residues. CDR1 MNHEY and CDR2 SVGEGT come from the germline V gene. The V end was cut by 7 bases, the J end by 7 bases, with 13 bases between. CDR3 region: CASIHVSGGYTF. The CDR3 DNA sequence: TGTGCCAGCATCCACGTCAGTGGTGGCTACACCTTC.

The CDR3 region is CASSAIRDAARHTF. The CDR3 DNA sequence: TGTGCCAGCAGTGCCATCCGGGATGCCGCCCGTCACACCTTC. The chain has TRBV2 and TRBJ1-2; D remains ambiguous. Germline-derived CDR1 and CDR2 are SNHLY and FYNNEI. CDR3 size: 14 residues. The V and J ends lost 4 bases and 12 bases respectively, with 21 bases between them.

The chain has TRBV6-2 or TRBV6-3 and TRBJ2-7, with D possibly being TRBD2 (5 bases). The CDR3 runs 13 residues. Trimming cost V 6 bases and J 3 bases, with 12 bases left between them. Looked up from germline, CDR1 is MNHEY and CDR2 is SVGEGT. The CDR3 region is CASSKRVVYEQYF. The CDR3 nucleotides read TGTGCCAGCAGCAAGAGGGTTGTCTACGAGCAGTACTTC.